The 14 T cell receptor beta chains given below trace back to one sample, sequenced in a study of metastatic and nonmetastatic thyroid tumors. No treatment of any kind had been given to any patient before thyroid surgery. Via MiXCR, TCRdb re-called the PCR reads. The profile shows around 44,000 clones, over 25% of them singletons. Material: blood. The source is a male donor with papillary thyroid cancer or a benign thyroid nodule (not recorded which). Some clones in this sample may be carry-over from other donors' samples.

This clone occurred many times. This chain connects TRBV28 to TRBJ1-2; D gene unclear. The CDR3 has 13 amino acids. Trimming left V 5 bases short and J 0 bases short, with 7 bases between. Germline lookup yields CDR1 MDHEN and CDR2 SYDVKM. CDR3: CASSREANYGYTF. The CDR3, as DNA: TGTGCCAGCAGTCGGGAAGCTAACTATGGCTACACCTTC.

This clone showed up just a few times. This sequence joins TRBV5-1 and TRBJ2-3; D not certain. CDR1 is SGHRS, CDR2 YFSETQ, per germline. Trimming cost V 0 bases and J 3 bases, with 14 bases left between them. CDR3 size: 16 residues. CDR3 region: CASSLEQALRTDTQYF. CDR3 nucleotide sequence: TGCGCCAGCAGCTTGGAGCAGGCCCTTAGGACAGATACGCAGTATTTT.

This clone was counted ten times or more. This rearrangement joins TRBV12-3 or TRBV12-4 to TRBJ2-4, with D perhaps matching TRBD1 (5 bases). V shed 5 bases and J shed 0 bases, with 8 bases lying between them. The CDR3 length is 14 residues. The CDR3 is CASSLRVAKNIQYF. CDR3 nucleotides: TGTGCCAGCAGTCTCAGGGTAGCCAAAAACATTCAGTACTTC.

Concerning this clone itself: Different DNA sequences within this sample yield the same CDR3. V and J are TRBV20-1 and TRBJ1-1; D not certain. Trimming left V 0 bases short and J 8 bases short, with 7 bases between. The V gene's germline CDR1 is DFQATT and CDR2 SNEGSKA (reference sequence). This CDR3 has 11 residues. The CDR3 DNA sequence: TGCAGTGCTAGAGATGTGGGGGAAGCTTTCTTT. It yields the protein CSARDVGEAFF.

This clone has a count of ten or more. This CDR3 reads CASSHDSNQPQHF. The CDR3, as DNA: TGCGCCAGCAGTCACGACAGCAATCAGCCCCAGCATTTT. This sequence joins TRBV10-2 and TRBJ1-5; D is unresolved. The germline V and J ends were trimmed by 5 bases and 1 base, with 6 bases remaining between them. This CDR3 is 13 amino acids long. Per the germline V gene, CDR1 is WSHSY and CDR2 is SAAADI.

This clone was seen only a few times. The junction departs from the called germline gene at one end, perhaps through a read error. The sample carries other DNA sequences with the same CDR3. This chain links TRBV20-1 with TRBJ2-6, with D perhaps being TRBD1 or TRBD2 (6 bases each). The CDR3 length is 16 residues. Germline V gene lookup returns CDR1 DFQATT and CDR2 SNEGSKA (reference sequence). The CDR3 is CSARDHGGSGANVLTF. For the CDR3, the DNA is TGCAGTGCTAGAGACCACGGGGGCTCTGGGGCCAACGTCCTGACCTTC.

The chain carries TRBV6-5 and TRBJ2-7, with TRBD1 as a possible D gene (6 bases). The V end was cut by 3 bases, the J end by 7 bases, with 13 bases between. Germline loops: CDR1 MNHEY, CDR2 SVGAGI. This CDR3 has 13 amino acids. CDR3 in DNA: TGTGCCAGCAGTTATCCGGGTAGGGGGGAGCAGTACTTC. Translating gives CASSYPGRGEQYF.

This clone has a handful of counts. This may be a read error: a much more frequent sequence differs by one nucleotide. The rearrangement joins TRBV29-1 to TRBJ2-3; D might be TRBD2 (5 bases). The CDR3 totals 15 residues. The V end lost 5 bases, the J end lost 5 bases, and 20 bases lay between the germline ends. The V gene's germline CDR1 is SQVTM and CDR2 ANQGSEA. CDR3 in DNA: TGCAGCGTTCGGATTGGACTTCTCTCCCAAGATACGCAGTATTTT. Translating it yields CSVRIGLLSQDTQYF.

V usage is TRBV2 and J usage is TRBJ1-1, with a tentative D call TRBD1 (6 bases). V was pared by 5 bases and J by 8 bases, with 12 bases between. CDR1 is SNHLY, CDR2 FYNNEI, per germline. The CDR3 has 12 residues. Written as DNA, the CDR3 is TGTGCCAGCAGTCCAGGACAGACAGAAGCTTTCTTT. It specifies CASSPGQTEAFF.

At least ten counts were recorded for this clone. This chain connects TRBV20-1 to TRBJ2-7; TRBD2 aligns across 7 bases. The CDR3 loop spans 12 amino acids. Germline V lookup: CDR1 DFQATT, CDR2 SNEGSKA (reference sequence). The CDR3 DNA follows: TGCAGCCTCAGGGCGGGGGACTACGAGCAGTACTTC. Its protein product is CSLRAGDYEQYF.

CDR3 in DNA: TGCGCCAGCAGCTTGGTGCAGCTGGGTATATCAGGAGCTTTCTTT. Protein product: CASSLVQLGISGAFF. This sequence joins TRBV5-1 and TRBJ1-1; D is uncertain. V was cut by 0 bases and J by 10 bases, with 19 bases left in between. Germline lookup yields CDR1 SGHRS and CDR2 YFSETQ. CDR3 length: 15 residues.

This rearrangement joins TRBV30 to TRBJ1-6, with D possibly TRBD1 on 6 matching bases. The CDR3 consists of 13 residues. V gave up 5 bases and J gave up 10 bases, with 15 bases separating them. Germline V gene data show CDR1 as GTSNPN and CDR2 as SVGIG (reference sequence). DNA of the CDR3: TGTGCCTGGGGAGAAGGGGGACGGTCACCCCTCCACTTT. Residues: CAWGEGGRSPLHF.

CDR3 in DNA: TGTGCCAGCAGTTTTCGCATGGCGGATGAGCAGTTCTTC. Its translation is CASSFRMADEQFF. This chain uses TRBV12-3 or TRBV12-4 with TRBJ2-1; D gene uncertain. V lost 3 bases and J lost 8, with 11 bases in between. The CDR3 runs to 13 residues.

This clone was observed a handful of times. The rearrangement joins TRBV12-3 or TRBV12-4 to TRBJ2-1, with TRBD2 identical over 12 bases. Trimming removed 6 bases from V and 5 bases from J; junction bases left unmatched: 11. CDR3 size: 17 residues. CDR3 bases: TGTGCCAGCAGCCTATCCCTAGCGGGAGGGGCCGACAATGAGCAGTTCTTC. Amino acids: CASSLSLAGGADNEQFF.